This T cell receptor beta chain was sequenced in a study of blood T cell repertoires in COVID-19. Overall study: From T cells, B-cell-depleted T cells, or PBMCs came the material, which was cDNA or gDNA.

In the original workflow: Estimated nucleated cell counts came from reference gene primer amplification. Measured with immunoSEQ multiplex PCR; TCRdb has only the in-frame clones, and not every one. Clone size and V and J calls were adopted from that table, with D and trimming inferred from the DNA. Here the sample spans around 340,000 clones, roughly 90% being singletons. Membership in each cohort depended on participant-reported clinical history. Each exposed participant met a COVID-19 case in the 2 weeks preceding study entry. Per germline, CDR1 SQVTM and CDR2 ANQGSEA. The CDR3 loop spans 12 amino acids. V lost 4 bases and J lost 6; bases outside the gene matches: 4.

The sequenced material came from PBMCs or T cells enriched from blood (not recorded which). This sequence joins TRBV29-1 and TRBJ2-7, with 9 bases fitting TRBD1. The receptor was isolated from a woman aged 25-40 years who had been exposed to COVID-19. The CDR3 DNA reads as TGCAGCGTTGGACAGGGGGGCAGCGAGCAGTACTTC. Residues: CSVGQGGSEQYF.